The rows below give T cell receptor beta chains drawn from one sample of a study of blood T cells in healthy people across ages. TCRdb recomputed calls from the 5' RACE reads with MiXCR, one row per CDR3 protein. The table shows around 870,000 distinct CDR3 sequences, with around 28% occurring only once. The sample taken for sequencing was blood. Every receptor here comes from a woman older than 75 in good health. Both conserved end residues are part of each CDR3. D genes are given only for firm matches. Rows give clone size only sometimes, using once, few, many, or a class for an expanded clone.

clone_size d_call j_call v_call cdr3_aa cdr3_nt
- - TRBJ2-3 TRBV7-2 CASSLVGGIVTDTQYF TGTGCCAGCAGCTTAGTGGGCGGGATTGTTACAGATACGCAGTATTTT
many TRBD1 TRBJ1-5 TRBV12-3/TRBV12-4 CASSFQGASQPQHF TGTGCCAGCAGTTTTCAGGGGGCAAGTCAGCCCCAGCATTTT
many - TRBJ2-7 TRBV7-2 CASSLGSVPYEQYF TGTGCCAGCAGCTTAGGTTCTGTTCCCTACGAGCAGTACTTC
- TRBD1 TRBJ1-5 TRBV10-1 CASSSGQGEGLSNQPQHF TGCGCCAGCAGCTCCGGACAGGGAGAGGGACTTAGCAATCAGCCCCAGCATTTT
once - TRBJ1-6 TRBV6-1 CASSGTMGVVYNSPLHF TGTGCCAGCAGTGGGACGATGGGGGTGGTTTATAATTCACCCCTCCACTTT
- TRBD2 TRBJ2-5 TRBV4-3 CASSQDLAGAPTFLYF TGCGCCAGCAGCCAAGATCTAGCGGGGGCTCCCACGTTTTTGTACTTC
many - TRBJ1-2 TRBV7-9 CASSPSLGPIISGANYGYTF TGTGCCAGCAGCCCTTCCCTCGGGCCGATAATATCAGGAGCTAACTATGGCTACACCTTC
few - TRBJ2-5 TRBV18 CASSPTKGGSRAINEQYF TGTGCCAGCTCACCTACGAAAGGGGGTTCGAGGGCGATCAATGAGCAGTACTTC
once - TRBJ1-2 TRBV10-3 CAISESLGGDGYTF TGTGCCATCAGTGAAAGCTTAGGGGGTGATGGCTACACCTTC
few TRBD2 TRBJ2-3 TRBV6-5 CASMAGGTSDAQYF TGTGCCAGCATGGCGGGGGGAACCTCAGATGCGCAGTATTTT
- TRBD2 TRBJ2-2 TRBV11-2 CASSKASGNTGELFF TGTGCCAGCAGCAAAGCTAGCGGGAACACCGGGGAGCTGTTTTTT
many TRBD1 TRBJ1-6 TRBV6-2/TRBV6-3 CASSYTFGQGAESPLHF TGTGCCAGCAGTTACACCTTCGGGCAGGGGGCAGAGTCACCCCTCCACTTT
many - TRBJ2-1 TRBV27 CASSLQFGYNEQFF TGTGCCAGCAGTTTGCAGTTCGGCTACAATGAGCAGTTCTTC
many - TRBJ2-6 TRBV20-1 CSARDLKIRTGANVLTF TGCAGTGCTAGAGACTTAAAAATAAGGACAGGGGCCAACGTCCTGACTTTC
- TRBD1 TRBJ2-3 TRBV6-5 CASSYSKRQGGQYF TGTGCCAGCAGTTACTCGAAAAGACAGGGCGGGCAGTATTTT
- - TRBJ2-1 TRBV2 CASSGGVASEQFF TGTGCCAGCAGTGGGGGTGTCGCGAGTGAGCAGTTCTTC
once - TRBJ1-2 TRBV28 CASQKGGFYGYTF TGTGCCAGTCAAAAGGGGGGGTTCTATGGCTACACCTTC
many - TRBJ2-4 TRBV21-1 CASRPLTGLAKNIQYF TGTGCCAGCAGGCCACTCACAGGGTTGGCCAAAAACATTCAGTACTTC